Shown below are 26 T cell receptor beta chains from a single sample sequenced in a study of T-cell reconstitution after alpha-beta-depleted transplantation in children. Unique molecular identifiers were incorporated when the TCRbeta library was constructed. In TCRdb, the PCR reads were re-called with MiXCR into one record per CDR3 protein. The data contain roughly 420,000 distinct CDR3 sequences, around 16% of them singletons. Sequenced here: PBMCs, mostly from graft donor cells, sampled 360 days after TCRalphabeta/CD19-depleted stem cell transplant. These TCRs come from a boy in the first two years of life who had a stem cell transplant for Wiskott-Aldrich syndrome, so the T cells may come from the graft donor.

The chain uses TRBV20-1 and TRBJ2-2; D gene ambiguous. The germline CDR1 and CDR2 sequences are DFQATT and SNEGSKA (reference sequence). The CDR3 is made up of 12 amino acids. Trimming took 3 bases from V and 4 from J, leaving 6 bases between them. The CDR3 DNA is TGCAGTGCTAGTAAGCCCACCGGGGAGCTGTTTTTT. This codes for CSASKPTGELFF.

This clonotype was found a few times. The chain employs TRBV9 and TRBJ2-7, with D maybe TRBD2 (6 bases). Germline assignment: CDR1 SGDLS and CDR2 YYNGEE. CDR3 length equals 13 residues. V dropped 1 base and J dropped 7 bases, with 12 bases sitting between them. The CDR3 nucleotides read TGTGCCAGCAGCGTATTTAGCCGGGGGGAGCAGTACTTC. Protein sequence: CASSVFSRGEQYF.

The rearrangement joins TRBV28 to TRBJ1-5; D is ambiguous. V gave up 7 bases and J gave up 3 bases, with 22 bases separating them. The CDR3 length is 17 residues. Germline CDR1 is MDHEN and CDR2 is SYDVKM. This CDR3 is CASKAGDVFQPNQPQHF. Written as DNA, the CDR3 is TGTGCCAGCAAGGCGGGAGACGTTTTTCAGCCCAATCAGCCCCAGCATTTT.

The J gene is TRBJ2-2, the V gene TRBV27; 12 bases align to TRBD2. The CDR3 has 15 residues. Trimming at V came to 7 bases and at J to 4 bases, leaving 4 bases not matched to a gene. CDR1 and CDR2 from the germline V gene are MNHEY and SMNVEV (reference sequence). The CDR3 region has the DNA TGTGCCAGCAACGGGGGACTAGCGGGCACCGGGGAGCTGTTTTTT. Amino acids: CASNGGLAGTGELFF.

This clonotype was picked up many times. The chain is built from TRBV10-3 and TRBJ2-1; D is uncertain. The germline V gene has CDR1 ENHRY and CDR2 SYGVKD. V was clipped by 0 bases and J by 1 base, with 10 bases between them. CDR3 size: 16 residues. The CDR3 here is CAISESSWLSYNEQFF. As DNA, the CDR3 is TGTGCCATCAGTGAGTCGAGCTGGTTGTCCTACAATGAGCAGTTCTTC.

The chain combines TRBV10-1 with TRBJ2-7, with TRBD2 matching over 9 bases. Trimming cost V 2 bases and J 5 bases; bases outside gene matches: 4. Germline V gives CDR1 WNHNN, CDR2 SYGVQD (reference sequence). The length of the CDR3 is 14 residues. CDR3 DNA: TGCGCCAGCAGTGAGGTAGCGGGGGAGGACGAGCAGTACTTC. This encodes CASSEVAGEDEQYF.

V is TRBV6-5 and J is TRBJ2-5, with a possible D match to TRBD1 (6 bases). Per germline, CDR1 MNHEY and CDR2 SVGAGI. The CDR3 sequence is 13 residues long. V lost 3 bases and J lost 6, with 11 bases in between. CDR3 protein: CASSYLQGKTQYF. The DNA for the CDR3 is TGTGCCAGCAGTTATCTACAGGGAAAGACCCAGTACTTC.

This chain joins TRBV12-3 or TRBV12-4 and TRBJ1-1, with TRBD1 matching 7 bases. Unmatched junction bases numbered 9, after V lost 2 bases and J lost 0 bases. The CDR3 has 17 residues. The CDR3 loop is CASSLRQGESVNTEAFF. In DNA, the CDR3 is TGTGCCAGCAGTTTAAGGCAGGGGGAAAGTGTGAACACTGAAGCTTTCTTT.

This clonotype has just a few counts. V usage is TRBV6-5 and J usage is TRBJ2-4; 8 nucleotides line up with TRBD2. This CDR3 has 15 amino acids. The V segment lost 2 bases and the J segment 6 bases; nucleotides outside the gene matches: 6. The germline gives CDR1 MNHEY, CDR2 SVGAGI. The CDR3 sequence: CASSYRGGAGNIQYF. The CDR3 coding sequence is TGTGCCAGCAGTTACCGGGGGGGCGCGGGAAACATTCAGTACTTC.

This clonotype was seen more than once but under ten times. The chain recombines TRBV10-3 with TRBJ1-2; D is unclear. Trimming took off 8 bases at V and 14 bases at J, with 21 bases between the two ends. The germline V gene encodes CDR1 ENHRY and CDR2 SYGVKD. The CDR3 length is 12 residues. DNA for the CDR3: TGTGCCATCCTCGAGAGAAAGGGTTCAGGTACCTTC. Encoded protein: CAILERKGSGTF.

This clonotype was observed a handful of times. The CDR3 bases are TGCAGTGCTAGAGCGGCGGGGGGGTTGTCGCGTGGAGCTTTCTTT. Protein: CSARAAGGLSRGAFF. The chain employs TRBV20-1 and TRBJ1-1, with D possibly TRBD1 on 5 matching bases. Germline V lookup: CDR1 DFQATT, CDR2 SNEGSKA (reference sequence). The CDR3 spans 15 residues. Trimming stripped 1 base from V and 10 bases from J, with 22 bases between.

This clonotype was found a few times. This chain joins TRBV20-1 and TRBJ2-3, with 12 bases aligning to TRBD2. The CDR3 covers 16 residues. The germline gives CDR1 DFQATT, CDR2 SNEGSKA (reference sequence). V was clipped by 4 bases and J by 4 bases; unmatched bases: 9. CDR3 sequence: CSAIPWTSGASDTQYF. The CDR3 nucleotides read TGCAGTGCTATCCCCTGGACTAGCGGGGCCTCAGATACGCAGTATTTT.

The V call is TRBV20-1, the J call TRBJ2-3; no clear D. The CDR3 extends over 13 amino acids. CDR1 and CDR2 (germline): DFQATT, SNEGSKA (reference sequence). V was pared by 2 bases and J by 1 base, with 7 bases between. The CDR3 region is CSARFGGTDTQYF. The CDR3 DNA is TGCAGTGCTAGATTCGGAGGCACAGATACGCAGTATTTT.

V is TRBV5-1 and J is TRBJ2-7; no clear D. The V gene's germline CDR1 is SGHRS and CDR2 YFSETQ. V shed 7 bases and J shed 7 bases, with 18 bases lying between them. There are 13 residues in the CDR3. The chain's CDR3 is CASARSGDTEQYF. The DNA for the CDR3 is TGCGCCAGCGCGAGATCCGGAGATACTGAGCAGTACTTC.

This clonotype was found a few times. This chain joins TRBV10-3 and TRBJ2-3; D is unclear. Per the germline V gene, CDR1 is ENHRY and CDR2 is SYGVKD. The CDR3 covers 13 residues. Trimming removed 6 bases at V and 1 base at J, with 8 bases between. The CDR3, as DNA: TGTGCCATCAGGGGAATGGGCACAGATACGCAGTATTTT. It encodes CAIRGMGTDTQYF.

The chain is built from TRBV10-3 and TRBJ2-3, with unresolved D. Germline assignment: CDR1 ENHRY and CDR2 SYGVKD. V was trimmed by 4 bases and J by 6 bases, leaving 23 bases between them. The CDR3 length is 17 residues. The CDR3, as DNA: TGTGCCATCAGTGGGTCCCGACCCCTTTCAAGTGCGGATACGCAGTATTTT. Translation: CAISGSRPLSSADTQYF.

This chain connects TRBV7-2 to TRBJ1-6; D is undetermined. With 5 bases removed from V and 9 bases from J, the gap between germline ends came to 11 bases. Germline V gives CDR1 SGHTA, CDR2 FQGNSA. The CDR3 is 13 amino acids. The CDR3 sequence: CASSPKLGSPLHF. The CDR3 DNA reads TGTGCCAGCAGCCCCAAGTTAGGTTCACCCCTCCACTTT.

The chain recombines TRBV10-2 with TRBJ2-5, with D hard to call. CDR1 is WSHSY and CDR2 is SAAADI in the germline V gene. The CDR3 sequence is 14 residues long. V shed 3 bases and J shed 3 bases, with 11 bases lying between them. This chain's CDR3 is CASSESPNEETQYF. For the CDR3, the DNA is TGCGCCAGCAGTGAATCCCCTAACGAAGAGACCCAGTACTTC.

The chain recombines TRBV5-1 with TRBJ2-7; perhaps TRBD1 as D (5 bases). The V end was cut by 5 bases, the J end by 0 bases, with 12 bases between. Germline loops: CDR1 SGHRS, CDR2 YFSETQ. This CDR3 is 14 amino acids long. The CDR3 loop reads CASRLGVYSYEQYF. The CDR3 nucleotides are TGCGCCAGCAGGTTAGGGGTGTACTCCTACGAGCAGTACTTC.

The chain carries TRBV27 and TRBJ2-7, with D uncertain. Germline CDR1 reads MNHEY; CDR2 reads SMNVEV (reference sequence). The germline V and J ends were trimmed by 5 bases and 12 bases, with 17 bases remaining between them. This CDR3 comprises 12 residues. The CDR3, as DNA: TGTGCCAGCAGTATCTCCTCGGGCCCGAGGTACTTC. Protein: CASSISSGPRYF.

The chain recombines TRBV7-9 with TRBJ2-1, with unresolved D. This CDR3 has 15 amino acids. Trimming left V 4 bases short and J 0 bases short, with 10 bases between. CDR1 and CDR2 (germline): SEHNR, FQNEAQ (reference sequence). CDR3 loop: CASSSTSSSYNEQFF. The CDR3 DNA sequence: TGTGCCAGCAGCTCCACCAGTAGCTCCTACAATGAGCAGTTCTTC.

The rearrangement links TRBV10-3 to TRBJ2-5; the D gene is possibly TRBD1 (6 bases). Trimming took off 5 bases at V and 3 bases at J, with 10 bases between the two ends. The CDR3 contains 13 residues. Germline V gives CDR1 ENHRY, CDR2 SYGVKD. The CDR3 DNA is TGTGCCATCAGTTCCCACAGGGAAGAGACCCAGTACTTC. Translated: CAISSHREETQYF.

In its sample, this clonotype was seen a few times. V and J are TRBV20-1 and TRBJ2-7; 9 nucleotides agree with TRBD2. V gave up 4 bases and J gave up 2 bases; unmatched junction bases: 6. Germline V lookup: CDR1 DFQATT, CDR2 SNEGSKA (reference sequence). This CDR3 is built from 14 residues. CDR3 sequence reads: CSANSGGPPYEQYF. CDR3 in DNA: TGCAGTGCTAACAGCGGGGGGCCCCCCTACGAGCAGTACTTC.

V usage is TRBV20-1 and J usage is TRBJ2-2, with TRBD1 matching over 8 bases. The junction had 8 bases not matched to a gene; V was cut back by 1 base and J by 10 bases. The CDR3 is 14 amino acids. Germline-derived CDR1 and CDR2 are DFQATT and SNEGSKA (reference sequence). CDR3 in amino acids: CSARGRGRKVELFF. The CDR3 DNA is TGCAGTGCTAGAGGCAGGGGGCGAAAGGTGGAGCTGTTTTTT.

As concerns this clonotype: A much larger clone differs from this one at a single base, so this may be a read error. The CDR3 coding sequence is TGTGCCAGCAGCCGACACGGGAAAGAGACCCAGTACTTC. It codes for CASSRHGKETQYF. This chain uses TRBV3-1 with TRBJ2-5; TRBD2 might be the D (5 bases). Looked up from germline, CDR1 is LGHDT and CDR2 is YNNKEL (reference sequence). The CDR3 is made up of 13 amino acids. V lost 4 bases to trimming and J lost 3 bases, with 9 bases between them.

The CDR3, as DNA: TGCGCCAGCAGGCCTCCGGGACAGGGGGGAGATACGCAGTATTTT. Its protein product is CASRPPGQGGDTQYF. The chain has TRBV5-1 and TRBJ2-3; 11 nucleotides agree with TRBD1. V shed 5 bases, J shed 5 bases, and the junction held 7 bases outside the gene matches. The length of the CDR3 is 15 residues. From germline, CDR1 is SGHRS and CDR2 YFSETQ.